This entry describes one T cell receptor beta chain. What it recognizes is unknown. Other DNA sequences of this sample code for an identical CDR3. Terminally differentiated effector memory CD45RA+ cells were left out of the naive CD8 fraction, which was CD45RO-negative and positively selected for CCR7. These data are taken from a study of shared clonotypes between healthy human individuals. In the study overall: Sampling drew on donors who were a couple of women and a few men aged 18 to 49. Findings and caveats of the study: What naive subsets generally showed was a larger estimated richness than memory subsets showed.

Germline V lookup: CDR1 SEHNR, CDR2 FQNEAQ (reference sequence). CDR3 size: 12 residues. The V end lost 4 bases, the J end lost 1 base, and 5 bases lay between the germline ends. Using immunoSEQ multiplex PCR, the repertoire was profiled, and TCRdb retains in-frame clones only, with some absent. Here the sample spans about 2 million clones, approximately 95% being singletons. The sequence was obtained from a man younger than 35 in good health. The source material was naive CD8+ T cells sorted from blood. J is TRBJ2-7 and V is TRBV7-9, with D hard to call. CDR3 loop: CASSSTSYEQYF. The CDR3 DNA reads TGTGCCAGCAGCTCCACATCCTACGAGCAGTACTTC.